This paragraph reports one T cell receptor (beta chain). Its matching antigen is unknown. The CDR3 contains 16 residues. CDR1 is LGHDT, CDR2 YNNKEL, per germline (reference sequence). The source of the sample is a study of CXCR3-negative and CXCR3-positive naive CD8 T cells. Each TRB cDNA library was prepared by 5' RACE (with UMI labels). TCRdb reanalyzed the 5' RACE reads, giving one entry per CDR3 protein sequence and no DNA. This listing includes around 26,000 distinct CDR3 sequences. General study points: For CXCR3-positive naive cells, TRB CDR3s were more hydrophobic than those of CXCR3-negative naive cells.

The chain uses TRBV3-1 and TRBJ2-7; TCRdb designates TRBD2, a call that cannot be tested without DNA. Specimen: naive CXCR3- CD8+ T cells from blood. Sample subset: CD45RO-CCR7+CD27+CD95- naive CD8+ T cells lacking CXCR3 (TNR3-). This clonotype was obtained from a human donor in good health. Some clones in this sample may be carry-over from other donors' samples. CDR3 sequence: CASSRGGQSTSYEQYF.